This TCR beta chain was recorded in a study of blood T cell repertoires in COVID-19. At the level of the study: PBMCs, B-cell-depleted T cells, or T cells were the source of the cDNA or gDNA that made up the material.

Per the authors' pipeline: Estimates of nucleated cell counts were drawn from the amplification of reference gene primers. Measured with immunoSEQ multiplex PCR; TCRdb has only the in-frame clones, and not every one. From that table come the V and J calls and clone size; the DNA was used to work out D and trimming. Of about 320,000 clones listed, around 83% are singletons. CDR1 is MDHEN, CDR2 SYDVKM, per germline. V lost 4 bases to trimming and J lost 8 bases; unmatched junction nucleotides: 7. This CDR3 spans 13 amino acids. The specimen sequenced was peripheral blood. The chain links TRBV28 to TRBJ1-1; 7 positions match TRBD1. The receptor was derived from a woman aged 45-65 years with acute or convalescent COVID-19. For the CDR3, the DNA is TGTGCCAGCAGTTCTACAGACAGGGTCGAAGCTTTCTTT. This gives the protein CASSSTDRVEAFF.